This T cell receptor (beta chain) was documented in a study of shared clonotypes between healthy human individuals. CDR1 and CDR2 (germline): LNHNV, YYDKDF (reference sequence). The CDR3 spans 14 residues, counting both ends. The authors ran the assay at deep level. Genomic DNA per cell subset filled all wells of several immunoSEQ plates. Method: immunoSEQ multiplex PCR; TCRdb's copy keeps in-frame clones and lacks some. The sample lists 2,500,000 or so clones, roughly nine tenths occurring once. A remark on this clone: The DNA is left out, because the CDR3 cannot be placed on it with certainty; the CDR3 is given as TCRdb lists it.

Every contributor of samples was a Caucasian grown-up residing in Nashville, Tennessee. The TCR comes from a man younger than 35 in good health. The sample comprised naive CD4+ T cells sorted from blood. Noted subset: CD45RA+ positively selected. The chain combines TRBV15 with TRBJ2-7; the table's TRBD1 call for D was not verified on the DNA. Here the CDR3 reads CATSRVGTGSRWYF.